This TCR beta chain was sequenced for a study of blood T cell repertoires in COVID-19. Repertoires were generated with immunoSEQ multiplex PCR, while TCRdb's copy carries only in-frame clones and drops some. The sample includes about 90,000 clones, approximately 86% of them seen just once. The CDR3 is 16 residues long. The V and J ends lost 6 bases and 6 bases respectively, with 21 bases between them. Per germline, CDR1 LNHDA and CDR2 SQIVND (reference sequence). The sequence came from a male donor with acute or convalescent COVID-19. The chain has TRBV19 and TRBJ2-1; a possible D gene is TRBD1 (7 bases). Sequencing was carried out using peripheral blood. The CDR3 region has the DNA TGTGCCAGTAGCAGCCACCGACAGGGAGGTGGCAATGAGCAGTTCTTC. As protein: CASSSHRQGGGNEQFF.